This TCR beta chain was observed in a study of blood T cell repertoires in COVID-19. In the original workflow: Reference gene primers were amplified, and this amplification served to estimate nucleated cell counts. Measured with immunoSEQ multiplex PCR; TCRdb has only the in-frame clones, and not every one. The DNA was the basis for D and trimming; V, J and clone size are from that table. The sample contains around 170,000 clones, around 90% of which appear only once. V lost 0 bases and J 2 bases, leaving 8 bases between the germline ends. The length of the CDR3 is 14 residues. Germline assignment: CDR1 KGHSH and CDR2 LQKENI.

Sequences were obtained from peripheral blood. This TCR came from a man between 60 and 75 years old with COVID-19, enrolled during active disease. The rearrangement joins TRBV18 to TRBJ2-7, with unresolved D. The CDR3 nucleotides are TGTGCCAGCTCACCACCGGTCCCTACCTACGAGCAGTACTTC. It encodes CASSPPVPTYEQYF.